This TCR beta chain was sequenced during a study of OX40 agonist ivuxolimab in advanced cancers. Overall study context: Intravenous ivuxolimab at 0.01 to 10 mg/kg was given to patients every 2 weeks.

About this clone: Antigen: not known.

Germline V gives CDR1 MGHDK, CDR2 SYGVNS. The CDR3 is 14 residues long. Trimming took off 5 bases at V and 8 bases at J, with 15 bases between the two ends. The assay was immunoSEQ multiplex PCR, and TCRdb's table has in-frame clones only and misses some. The sample carries nearly 55,000 clones, 85% to 90% recorded once. Study-wide findings and caveats: The authors did not determine the antigen specificity of the expanded peripheral T cells. The CD4+ and CD8+ T cells in the blood had expanded clonally by week 6 at 0.1 to 3.0 mg/kg.

The source material was CD4+ or CD8+ T cells sorted from blood, sampled in a trial of the OX40 agonist ivuxolimab. This chain connects TRBV25-1 to TRBJ1-4; D is perhaps TRBD1 (5 bases). This clonotype was obtained from an adult with an advanced solid tumor such as melanoma, head and neck, liver or kidney cancer. The DNA for the CDR3 is TGTGCCAGCAGTTGGTTGGACAAGGGAGAAAAACTGTTTTTT. Its protein product is CASSWLDKGEKLFF.